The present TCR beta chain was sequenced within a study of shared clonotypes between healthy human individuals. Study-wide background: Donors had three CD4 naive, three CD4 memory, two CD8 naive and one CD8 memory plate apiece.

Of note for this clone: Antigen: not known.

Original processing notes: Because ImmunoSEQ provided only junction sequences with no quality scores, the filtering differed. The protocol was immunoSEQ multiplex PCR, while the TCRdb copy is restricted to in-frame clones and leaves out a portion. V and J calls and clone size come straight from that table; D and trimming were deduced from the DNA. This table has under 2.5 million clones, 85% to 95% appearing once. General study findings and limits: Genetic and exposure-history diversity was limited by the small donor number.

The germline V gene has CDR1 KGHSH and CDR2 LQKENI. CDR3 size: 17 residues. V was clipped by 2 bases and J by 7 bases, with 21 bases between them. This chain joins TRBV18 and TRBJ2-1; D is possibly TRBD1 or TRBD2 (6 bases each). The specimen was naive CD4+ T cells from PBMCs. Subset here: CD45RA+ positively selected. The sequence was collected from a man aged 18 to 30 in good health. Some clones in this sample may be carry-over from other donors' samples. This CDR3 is CASSPLLGGFEQNEQFF. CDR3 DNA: TGTGCCAGCTCACCATTGTTAGGGGGGTTCGAACAAAATGAGCAGTTCTTC.